This T cell receptor (beta chain) was captured by sequencing in a study of T-cell reconstitution after alpha-beta-depleted transplantation in children. General study points: Recipient T cells and thymic progenitors that survived gave rise to the high TCRbeta diversity observed at day 60 in some patients.

Germline-derived CDR1 and CDR2 are MNHEY and SVGAGI. V shed 4 bases and J shed 7 bases, with 17 bases lying between them. This CDR3 is built from 14 residues. The library targeted TCRbeta and was prepared with unique molecular identifiers. A single record per CDR3 protein comes from TCRdb applying MiXCR to the PCR reads. The profile covers roughly 400,000 distinct CDR3 sequences, with 43% appearing a single time and about 30% taken by the ten largest. This clonotype was picked up many times. Antigen: not known. The TCR originated in a girl aged 2 to 9 with aplastic anemia, due to receive a stem cell transplant. The chain links TRBV6-5 to TRBJ2-7, with a possible D match to TRBD2 (5 bases). Specimen: PBMCs, collected before TCRalphabeta/CD19-depleted stem cell transplant. The DNA of the CDR3 is TGTGCCAGCAGTTTCGACACCCCTCCGGGGGAGCAGTACTTC. Translating gives CASSFDTPPGEQYF.